The 20 T cell receptor beta chains in this list originate from one sample, sequenced in a study of blood T cell repertoires in COVID-19. Generated by immunoSEQ multiplex PCR, the TCRdb table keeps only in-frame clones and is missing some. The sample consists of tens of thousands of clones, approximately 86% of them appearing once. The sequencing sample was made of peripheral blood. The receptors were sampled from a man in his forties with acute or convalescent COVID-19.

The rearrangement uses TRBV3-1 (or the pseudogene TRBV3-2) and TRBJ2-4, with a tentative D call TRBD2 (6 bases). Trimming removed 0 bases from V and 4 bases from J, with 13 bases in between. The CDR3 runs to 16 residues. Per germline, CDR1 LGHDT and CDR2 YNNKEL (reference sequence). The CDR3, as DNA: TGTGCCAGCAGCCAAGAGGGGGGACGGTGGAAAAACATTCAGTACTTC. Residues: CASSQEGGRWKNIQYF.

This clone was seen only once. This chain links TRBV7-6 with TRBJ2-7; TRBD2 matches at 8 bases. The CDR3 sequence is 14 residues long. From germline, CDR1 is SGHVS and CDR2 FNYEAQ. J lost 3 bases, V lost 3 bases, and 4 bases had no gene match. CDR3 protein: CASSFGGGSYEQYF. The CDR3 bases are TGTGCCAGCAGCTTCGGGGGGGGAAGCTACGAGCAGTACTTC.

V and J are TRBV28 and TRBJ1-4; 12 bases line up with TRBD1. CDR3 length equals 16 residues. Losses at the gene ends were 4 bases for V and 7 bases for J; bases not matched to a gene: 7. CDR1 MDHEN and CDR2 SYDVKM come from the germline V gene. As DNA, the CDR3 is TGTGCCAGCAGTTCACGGGGACAGGGGGCTGGTGAAAAACTGTTTTTT. Translation gives CASSSRGQGAGEKLFF. The entire variable domain, with the rest obtained from reference TRBV28 and TRBJ1-4, is as follows: DVKVTQSSRYLVKRTGEKVFLECVQDMDHENMFWYRQDPGLGLRLIYFSYDVKMKEKGDIPEGYSVSREKKERFSLILESASTNQTSMYLCASSSRGQGAGEKLFFGSGTQLSVL.

This clone was recorded only once. The gene calls are TRBV30 and TRBJ2-1, with 9 bases fitting TRBD2. CDR3 length: 15 amino acids. CDR1 GTSNPN and CDR2 SVGIG come from the germline V gene (reference sequence). V lost 3 bases, J lost 10 bases, and 13 bases stayed unmatched. As DNA, the CDR3 is TGTGCCTGGAGCCCGGGGCTAGCGGGGTCCCGGGAGCAGTTCTTC. It specifies CAWSPGLAGSREQFF.

The rearrangement links TRBV18 to TRBJ2-1, with TRBD1 matching 10 bases. V was clipped by 3 bases and J by 4 bases; unmatched bases: 3. From germline, CDR1 is KGHSH and CDR2 LQKENI. The CDR3 spans 15 residues. This CDR3 is CASSPTGQGYNEQFF. The CDR3 nucleotides are TGTGCCAGCTCACCGACGGGACAGGGGTACAATGAGCAGTTCTTC.

This clone was detected only once. The chain has TRBV5-1 and TRBJ1-1; D is undetermined. This CDR3 is built from 12 residues. Germline V gene data show CDR1 as SGHRS and CDR2 as YFSETQ. With 3 bases removed from V and 3 bases from J, the gap between germline ends came to 6 bases. The CDR3 coding sequence is TGCGCCAGCAGCTACGGTTACACTGAAGCTTTCTTT. It codes for CASSYGYTEAFF.

This chain uses TRBV13 with TRBJ2-5, with TRBD1 identical over 9 bases. Trimming removed 5 bases from V and 2 bases from J; junction bases left unmatched: 9. The CDR3 consists of 16 residues. The germline CDR1 and CDR2 sequences are PRHDT and FYEKMQ (reference sequence). The DNA for the CDR3 is TGTGCCAGCAGCCCTAACGCCGGGACAGGGCAAGAGACCCAGTACTTC. It translates to CASSPNAGTGQETQYF.

In nucleotides, the CDR3 is TGCGCCAGCAGCCTTACTAGTGGCGAGGGCGGGGAGCTGTTTTTT. Its translation is CASSLTSGEGGELFF. The V and J genes are TRBV5-1 and TRBJ2-2, with D possibly matching TRBD2 (5 bases). V was trimmed by 4 bases and J by 7 bases, leaving 17 bases between them. Germline CDR1 is SGHRS and CDR2 is YFSETQ. The CDR3 runs 15 residues.

The chain employs TRBV30 and TRBJ1-1; no definite D call. Trimming pared 5 bases from V and 0 bases from J, leaving 4 bases between. The CDR3 has 11 residues. Per germline, CDR1 GTSNPN and CDR2 SVGIG (reference sequence). As DNA, the CDR3 is TGTGCCTGGGGCATGAACACTGAAGCTTTCTTT. This gives the protein CAWGMNTEAFF.

The chain carries TRBV19 and TRBJ2-7; 11 bases agree with TRBD1. This CDR3 is 14 amino acids long. Looked up from germline, CDR1 is LNHDA and CDR2 is SQIVND (reference sequence). Germline trimming cut 5 bases from V and 2 bases from J; bases unmatched to any gene: 2. The CDR3 DNA follows: TGTGCCAGTAGTGAGGGACAGGGGGCCTACGAGCAGTACTTC. It translates to CASSEGQGAYEQYF.

The chain links TRBV7-3 to TRBJ2-2; perhaps TRBD2 as D (5 bases). V was trimmed by 3 bases and J by 0 bases, leaving 14 bases between them. Germline V gives CDR1 SGHTA, CDR2 FQGTGA. The CDR3 covers 17 residues. The CDR3 region is CASSLIAGDANTGELFF. The CDR3 bases are TGTGCCAGCAGCTTGATTGCCGGGGATGCGAACACCGGGGAGCTGTTTTTT.

The chain couples TRBV4-1 to TRBJ1-5, with TRBD1 matching 8 bases. This CDR3 comprises 16 residues. V gave up 1 base and J gave up 6 bases; unmatched junction bases: 8. The germline gives CDR1 MGHRA, CDR2 YSYEKL. This chain's CDR3 is CASSQVGQGGGQPQHF. The DNA for the CDR3 is TGCGCCAGCAGCCAAGTAGGACAGGGAGGCGGTCAGCCCCAGCATTTT.

J is TRBJ1-3 and V is TRBV30, with D hard to call. Between the trimmed V and J ends, which lost 1 base and 0 bases, there was a span of 10 bases. This CDR3 comprises 15 residues. Germline V CDR1 and CDR2: GTSNPN, SVGIG (reference sequence). The CDR3 sequence is CAWSDSSPSGNTIYF. In DNA form, the CDR3 reads TGTGCCTGGAGTGATAGCAGTCCCTCTGGAAACACCATATATTTT.

This chain connects TRBV9 to TRBJ2-5, with 16 bases matching TRBD2. V lost 4 bases and J lost 5; bases outside the gene matches: 8. Germline loops: CDR1 SGDLS, CDR2 YYNGEE. The CDR3 spans 17 residues. CDR3 residues: CASSPGTSGGAGETQYF. DNA of the CDR3: TGTGCCAGCAGCCCCGGGACTAGCGGGGGGGCCGGGGAGACCCAGTACTTC.

J is TRBJ2-7 and V is TRBV19; a possible D gene is TRBD2 (6 bases). The CDR3 contains 15 residues. V gave up 5 bases and J gave up 5 bases, with 19 bases separating them. CDR1 is LNHDA, CDR2 SQIVND, per germline (reference sequence). CDR3 in amino acids: CASSSRDSTGDEQYF. CDR3 coding DNA: TGTGCCAGTAGTTCCCGGGACTCGACCGGGGACGAGCAGTACTTC.

V and J are TRBV7-2 and TRBJ2-3, with D possibly being TRBD1 (6 bases). The CDR3 loop spans 14 amino acids. Trimming removed 1 base at V and 1 base at J, with 6 bases between. Germline CDR1 reads SGHTA; CDR2 reads FQGNSA. The CDR3 bases are TGTGCCAGCAGCTTAGGACAGGGCACAGATACGCAGTATTTT. Its protein is CASSLGQGTDTQYF.

The V gene is TRBV5-1, the J gene TRBJ2-1; 10 nucleotides align to TRBD1. The J segment lost 8 bases and the V segment lost 2 bases, leaving 10 bases of the junction unmatched. Germline V CDR1 and CDR2: SGHRS, YFSETQ. CDR3 size: 16 residues. The CDR3 bases are TGCGCCAGCAGCTTCCGCGGACAGGGGGAATTCGATGAGCAGTTCTTC. The encoded protein is CASSFRGQGEFDEQFF.

V and J are TRBV30 and TRBJ2-3; 11 bases agree with TRBD1. The CDR3 is made up of 14 amino acids. Germline trimming cut 5 bases from V and 10 bases from J; bases unmatched to any gene: 11. Germline CDR1 is GTSNPN and CDR2 is SVGIG (reference sequence). The DNA of the CDR3 is TGTGCCTGGGAGGGCAGGACAGGGGGCGCCGCGCAGTATTTT. It codes for CAWEGRTGGAAQYF.

This clone has just one count. The chain joins TRBV3-1 (or the pseudogene TRBV3-2) to TRBJ1-5; D not certain. V lost 2 bases and J 1 base, leaving 6 bases between the germline ends. The CDR3 runs to 14 residues. From germline, CDR1 is LGHDT and CDR2 YNNKEL (reference sequence). The CDR3 spells CASSQRGSNQPQHF. The CDR3, as DNA: TGTGCCAGCAGCCAACGGGGAAGCAATCAGCCCCAGCATTTT.

This clone has a single count. The V and J genes are TRBV10-3 and TRBJ1-6, with D hard to call. V dropped 6 bases and J dropped 0 bases, with 21 bases sitting between them. The CDR3 runs 19 residues. The germline CDR1 and CDR2 sequences are ENHRY and SYGVKD. The CDR3, as DNA: TGTGCCATCAGCCCCCTCCGTACAGAGCTCAGCTCCTATAATTCACCCCTCCACTTT. It specifies CAISPLRTELSSYNSPLHF.